The TCR beta chain under discussion was sequenced for a study of shared clonotypes between healthy human individuals (TCRdb year 2020). About the study as a whole: The cohort comprised two women and a few men aged 18 to 49 years. Per donor, three plates each were used for CD4 naive and CD4 memory, two for CD8 naive, and one for CD8 memory. Blood TCR repertoires of four to six healthy adults were deeply sequenced to estimate repertoire size and the extent of clonotype sharing between individuals. To increase sequencing depth and limit assay-specific biases, different laboratories used diverse techniques to prepare libraries and sequence TCR repertoires. Between about 0.94 and 10 billion PBMCs per donor were obtained by leukapheresis. Results and caveats for the whole study, not just this receptor: Based on pairwise subsampling, the degree of clonotype sharing among donors was expected to be affected by sequencing depth. The small number of donors limited the genetic and exposure-history diversity represented. Compared with non-shared clonotypes, clonotypes shared by all four sorted-subset donors had higher generation probabilities. Sharing across several donors was observed for around 5% of naive CD4, 3.5% of naive CD8, 2% to 2.5% of memory CD4, and around 0.42% of memory CD8 clonotypes. Sampling was restricted to blood, and TCR repertoires in tissues likely differ from the TCR repertoires found in blood. Estimated clonotype richness was generally larger for naive than for memory subsets. Incomplete sequencing was indicated by rarefaction of sorted-subset datasets, despite the large sequencing depth.

CDR1 and CDR2 are drawn from the germline V gene (reference sequence): SGHNT, YYREEE. Counted from cysteine to phenylalanine, this CDR3 has 16 amino acids. CDR3 DNA only is kept here, 48 bases in frame from base 1. V is trimmed back by 4 bases and J by 1 base, and the junction contains 9 bases that no gene match accounts for. Concerning this clone: The specificity of this receptor is unknown. The sample holds no much larger clone one base away, and base qualities are not on file.

Using the deep immunoSEQ assay, TCR CDR3 regions were amplified from genomic DNA by multiplex PCR. Genomic DNA extracted from each cell subset was distributed evenly over all wells of several immunoSEQ 96-well plates, and each plate served as one replicate. For sorted subsets, about 200 ng genomic DNA, equal to approximately 30,000 T cell genomes, was loaded into each replicate PCR. The purified libraries were quantified using a Qubit 3.0 fluorometer, sized with a Bioanalyzer 2100, and then quantified again using the KAPA Library Quantification kit. Every immunoSEQ 96-well plate was sequenced on a separate single-read 150-cycle Illumina NextSeq 550 flow cell. The paper's data handling went like this. Because the immunoSEQ output included only junctional sequences and no quality scores, the filtering could not be the same as the filtering used for full-length reads. To assign V/J genes and CDR3, sequences were annotated using PyIR, a Python wrapper for IgBLAST v1.9, with IMGT germline references. Reads were removed for weak V/J assignments (E-value above 1e-6), missing CDR3, stop codons, out-of-frame junctions, or ambiguous translated residues. V3J clonotypes were defined as sequences sharing the same inferred V gene, J gene, and CDR3 amino acid sequence. Percentage overlap between repertoires was calculated by dividing the number of shared unique clonotypes by the size of the smaller repertoire. Repertoire richness was assessed with RTK rarefaction, the Chao1 estimator, and Recon v2.1 estimates of unobserved clonotypes. For all TCRbeta clonotypes obtained by the gDNA method from several donors, generation probabilities were computed with OLGA. TCRdb retrieved this table from immuneACCESS and kept in-frame rearrangements only. Not all clones are present; in checked studies, unresolved V genes account for under half, and no reason is known for the remainder. V and J calls and clone size are given by that table; D and trimming were obtained from the DNA. The sample records over a million clones, more than 60% of which are singletons. The ten biggest clones cover around 1.4% of the sample.

The donors were healthy, HIV-negative adults who had no recently reported acute infections or vaccinations. Every donor was a Caucasian adult living in Nashville, Tennessee, USA. CD4+ T cells were enriched by magnetic negative selection, after which naive cells were positively selected on CD45RA and the negative fraction was taken as the memory subset. Blood was obtained by leukapheresis, after which PBMCs were separated by Ficoll-Histopaque density gradient centrifugation and cryopreserved in liquid nitrogen vapor phase. Analytical flow cytometry was used to check the purity and quantity of each magnetically sorted T cell population. Genomic DNA was isolated from every sorted fraction and measured by UV absorbance on a Nanodrop 2000c.

The TCR originated in a man younger than 30 in good health. Sequencing input: memory CD4+ T cells sorted from blood. Per the publication, the cell subset or site label means: CD45RA-negative fraction. The rearranged segments are TRBV5-4 and TRBJ2-7, and TRBD2 matches 9 of the central bases. Here is the DNA: TGTGCCAGCAGCCGCCGGGCGGGAGGGCATTCCTACGAGCAGTACTTC. Protein translation: CASSRRAGGHSYEQYF.